This T cell receptor (beta chain) stems from a study of CXCR3-negative and CXCR3-positive naive CD8 T cells. The CDR3 totals 17 residues. Germline lookup yields CDR1 SGHTA and CDR2 FQGNSA. Study-level points and caveats: Researchers report CXCR3 expression partially decreased after cryopreservation, with fresh PBMCs used in most assays. Diversity ran similarly high across both naive subsets but far lower in memory CD8+ cells.

Judged by frequency, this clonotype is medium-sized. Its specificity is not known. The TRB libraries of cDNA were built by UMI-labeled 5' RACE. TCRdb reprocessed the 5' RACE reads; each CDR3 protein has one entry and no DNA is given. The sample's table shows 8,000 to 10,000 distinct CDR3 sequences. This TCR was sampled from a human donor in good health. Some clones in this sample may be carry-over from other donors' samples. The chain uses TRBV7-2 and TRBJ2-2; TCRdb proposes TRBD2, but this gene call is untestable without DNA. Sample: naive CXCR3- CD8+ T cells from blood. As to subset: CD45RO-CCR7+CD27+CD95- naive CD8+ T cells lacking CXCR3 (TNR3-). The CDR3: CASSFPASGGNTGELFF.